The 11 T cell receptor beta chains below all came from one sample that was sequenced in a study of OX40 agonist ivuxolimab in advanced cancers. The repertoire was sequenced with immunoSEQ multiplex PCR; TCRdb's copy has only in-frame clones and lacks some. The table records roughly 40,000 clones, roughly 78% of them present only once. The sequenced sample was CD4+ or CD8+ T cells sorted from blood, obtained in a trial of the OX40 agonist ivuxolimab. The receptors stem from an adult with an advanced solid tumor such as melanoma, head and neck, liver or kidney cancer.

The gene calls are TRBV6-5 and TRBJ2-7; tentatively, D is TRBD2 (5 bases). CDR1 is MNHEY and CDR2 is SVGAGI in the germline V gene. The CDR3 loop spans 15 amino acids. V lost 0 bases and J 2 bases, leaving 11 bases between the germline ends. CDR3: CASSYSAGYTYEQYF. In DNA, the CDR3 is TGTGCCAGCAGTTACTCCGCGGGCTACACCTACGAGCAGTACTTC.

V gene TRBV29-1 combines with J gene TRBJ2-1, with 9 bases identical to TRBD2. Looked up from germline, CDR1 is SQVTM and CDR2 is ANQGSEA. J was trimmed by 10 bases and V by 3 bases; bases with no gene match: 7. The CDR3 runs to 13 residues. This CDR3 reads CSVEGGRAQEQFF. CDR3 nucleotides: TGCAGCGTTGAGGGCGGGAGGGCCCAGGAGCAGTTCTTC.

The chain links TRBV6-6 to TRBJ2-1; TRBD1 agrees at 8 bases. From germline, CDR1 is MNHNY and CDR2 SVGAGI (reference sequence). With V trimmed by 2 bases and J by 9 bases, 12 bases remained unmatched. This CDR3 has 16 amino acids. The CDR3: CASSYPAGQGAGEQFF. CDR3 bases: TGTGCCAGCAGTTACCCCGCCGGACAGGGAGCAGGTGAGCAGTTCTTC.

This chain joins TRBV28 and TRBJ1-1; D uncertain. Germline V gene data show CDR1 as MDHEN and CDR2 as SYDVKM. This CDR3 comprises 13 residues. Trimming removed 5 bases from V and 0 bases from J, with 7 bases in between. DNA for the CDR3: TGTGCCAGCAGTCCCTCCCTGAACACTGAAGCTTTCTTT. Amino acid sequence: CASSPSLNTEAFF.

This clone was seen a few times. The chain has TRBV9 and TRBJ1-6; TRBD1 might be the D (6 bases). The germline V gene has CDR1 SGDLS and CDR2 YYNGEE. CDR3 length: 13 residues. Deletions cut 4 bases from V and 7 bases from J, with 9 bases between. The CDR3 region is CASSRTANSPLHF. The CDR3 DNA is TGTGCCAGCAGCAGGACAGCGAATTCACCCCTCCACTTT.

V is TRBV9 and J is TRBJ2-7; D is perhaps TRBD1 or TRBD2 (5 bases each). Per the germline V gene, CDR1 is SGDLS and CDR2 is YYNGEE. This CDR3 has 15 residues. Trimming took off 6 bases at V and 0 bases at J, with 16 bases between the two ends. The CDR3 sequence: CASTARDAISYEQYF. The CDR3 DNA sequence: TGTGCCAGCACCGCCCGGGACGCGATCTCCTACGAGCAGTACTTC.

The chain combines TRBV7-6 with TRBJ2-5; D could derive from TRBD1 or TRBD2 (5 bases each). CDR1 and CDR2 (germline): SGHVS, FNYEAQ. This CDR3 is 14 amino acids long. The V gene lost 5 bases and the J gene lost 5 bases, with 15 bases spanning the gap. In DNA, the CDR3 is TGTGCCAGCAGCCCAAGGGGTTCGGGGGAGACCCAGTACTTC. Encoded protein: CASSPRGSGETQYF.

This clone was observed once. Written as DNA, the CDR3 is TGTGCCAGCAGCTTACGTCGTAGTGCATACGAGCAGTACTTC. Amino acids: CASSLRRSAYEQYF. The rearrangement uses TRBV11-2 and TRBJ2-7; D gene ambiguous. The CDR3 runs to 14 residues. V lost 2 bases and J lost 4, with 12 bases in between. Per the germline V gene, CDR1 is SGHAT and CDR2 is FQNNGV.

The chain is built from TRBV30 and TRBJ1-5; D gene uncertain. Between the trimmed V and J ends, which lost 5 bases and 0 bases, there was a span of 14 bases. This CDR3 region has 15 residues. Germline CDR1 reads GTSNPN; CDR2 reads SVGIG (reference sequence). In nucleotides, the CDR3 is TGTGCCTGGGGCGGAGTTTCGGGTAGCAATCAGCCCCAGCATTTT. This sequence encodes CAWGGVSGSNQPQHF.

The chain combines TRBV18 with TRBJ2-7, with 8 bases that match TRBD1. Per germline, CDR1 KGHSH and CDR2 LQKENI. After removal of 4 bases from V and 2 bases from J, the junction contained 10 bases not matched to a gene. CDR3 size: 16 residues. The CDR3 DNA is TGTGCCAGCTCACAACGACAGGGGTTAGGAACCTACGAGCAGTACTTC. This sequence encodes CASSQRQGLGTYEQYF. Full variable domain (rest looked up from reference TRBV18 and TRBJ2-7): NAGVMQNPRHLVRRRGQEARLRCSPMKGHSHVYWYRQLPEEGLKFMVYLQKENIIDESGMPKERFSAEFPKEGPSILRIQQVVRGDSAAYFCASSQRQGLGTYEQYFGPGTRLTVT.

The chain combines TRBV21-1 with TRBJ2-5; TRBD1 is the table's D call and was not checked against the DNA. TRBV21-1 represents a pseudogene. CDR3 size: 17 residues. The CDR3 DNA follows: TGTGCCAGCGTACCCTCGGCAGGGGGTACCCATCAAGAGACCCAGTACTTC. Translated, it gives CASVPSAGGTHQETQYF.